Each of the 12 T cell receptor beta chains below was sequenced from the same sample in a study of cytomegalovirus exposure and HLA in healthy donors. PCR employed 60 Vbeta and 13 Jbeta primers. Profiling relied on immunoSEQ multiplex PCR, and the TCRdb table lists in-frame clones only, not all of them. Of tens of thousands of clones in the sample, under 80% were seen once. The sequencing sample was made of PBMCs. These receptors were obtained from a man in his 60s in good health and CMV-seropositive.

The chain combines TRBV5-4 with TRBJ2-2, with D perhaps TRBD2 (6 bases). The CDR3 loop spans 16 amino acids. Between the trimmed V and J ends, which lost 4 bases and 0 bases, there was a span of 13 bases. Germline values: CDR1 SGHNT, CDR2 YYREEE (reference sequence). In DNA form, the CDR3 reads TGTGCCAGCAGCCCCGCCGGACTAACGAACACCGGGGAGCTGTTTTTT. Translated: CASSPAGLTNTGELFF.

The chain has TRBV11-2 and TRBJ2-1; weak D call: TRBD1 (6 bases). The CDR3 is 13 residues long. Germline CDR1 SGHAT, CDR2 FQNNGV. The V gene lost 6 bases and the J gene lost 8 bases, with 14 bases spanning the gap. CDR3 nucleotide sequence: TGTGCCAGCAGGCCATCTGGGGGCGATGAGCAGTTCTTC. The encoded protein is CASRPSGGDEQFF.

The chain links TRBV7-6 to TRBJ2-1, with 16 bases matching TRBD2. With V trimmed by 3 bases and J by 7 bases, 18 bases remained unmatched. The CDR3 is 21 residues long. Germline CDR1 reads SGHVS; CDR2 reads FNYEAQ. The CDR3 nucleotides read TGTGCCAGCAGCTTTTCAGGGGCCGGGACTAGCGGGGGGGCGGAGAGTAATGAGCAGTTCTTC. Amino acids: CASSFSGAGTSGGAESNEQFF.

This clone has just a few counts. The V and J genes are TRBV7-6 and TRBJ2-7; tentative D call: TRBD2 (6 bases). The germline gives CDR1 SGHVS, CDR2 FNYEAQ. Trimming took 1 base from V and 3 from J, leaving 16 bases between them. CDR3 size: 16 residues. The CDR3, as DNA: TGTGCCAGCAGCTTAGGTGGAGGGGACGGCCACTACGAGCAGTACTTC. This translates into CASSLGGGDGHYEQYF.

This chain links TRBV19 with TRBJ1-4; 8 bases are a match to TRBD1. Unmatched junction bases numbered 7, after V lost 6 bases and J lost 7 bases. From germline, CDR1 is LNHDA and CDR2 SQIVND (reference sequence). This CDR3 has 14 residues. The CDR3 DNA is TGTGCCAGTAGCAGACAGGGGTTGAGTGAAAAACTGTTTTTT. Protein product: CASSRQGLSEKLFF.

This rearrangement joins TRBV5-4 to TRBJ2-3, with D unclear. The V gene's germline CDR1 is SGHNT and CDR2 YYREEE (reference sequence). V was trimmed by 5 bases and J by 6 bases, leaving 10 bases between them. The CDR3 consists of 12 residues. The CDR3 DNA reads TGTGCCAGCAGACTGGTCGGGGATACGCAGTATTTT. Translation gives CASRLVGDTQYF. The full variable domain, with the rest looked up from reference TRBV5-4 and TRBJ2-3, is ETGVTQSPTHLIKTRGQQVTLRCSSQSGHNTVSWYQQALGQGPQFIFQYYREEENGRGNFPPRFSGLQFPNYSSELNVNALELDDSALYLCASRLVGDTQYFGPGTRLTVL.

This chain joins TRBV5-1 and TRBJ2-7; D perhaps matches TRBD1 (6 bases). The CDR3 is 12 amino acids. Germline CDR1 and CDR2: SGHRS and YFSETQ. Trimming removed 0 bases at V and 5 bases at J, with 6 bases between. This CDR3 is CASSLEGDEQYF. The CDR3 DNA follows: TGCGCCAGCAGCTTGGAGGGGGACGAGCAGTACTTC.

V usage is TRBV5-1 and J usage is TRBJ2-1, with TRBD2 matching over 12 bases. The CDR3 length is 17 residues. V was clipped by 7 bases and J by 0 bases; unmatched bases: 8. Germline values: CDR1 SGHRS, CDR2 YFSETQ. CDR3 in amino acids: CASGLTSGGSSYNEQFF. The CDR3 nucleotides are TGCGCCAGCGGACTTACTAGCGGGGGGAGCTCCTACAATGAGCAGTTCTTC.

The chain is built from TRBV4-1 and TRBJ2-7, with D possibly TRBD2 on 6 matching bases. In germline, CDR1 is MGHRA, CDR2 YSYEKL. The CDR3 is 14 amino acids. V was pared by 6 bases and J by 1 base, with 13 bases between. CDR3: CASRRAEGSYEQYF. CDR3 bases: TGCGCCAGCAGGAGGGCGGAGGGATCCTACGAGCAGTACTTC.

The chain joins TRBV23-1 to TRBJ2-2; D is ambiguous. TRBV23-1 is noted as an ORF with a role that remains uncertain. The CDR3 has 14 amino acids. Trimming pared 5 bases from V and 3 bases from J, leaving 10 bases between. CDR3 sequence reads: CASSIQNDTGELFF. Written as DNA, the CDR3 is TGCGCCAGCAGTATACAGAATGACACCGGGGAGCTGTTTTTT.

The chain links TRBV5-1 to TRBJ2-5; 7 bases fit TRBD1. The end of the DNA fits TRBJ2-7 better, so the J call may be wrong. Germline CDR1 SGHRS, CDR2 YFSETQ. This CDR3 has 13 residues. CDR3 bases: TGCGCCAGCAGCTTCGGGACAGCCTACGAGCAGTACTTC. As protein: CASSFGTAYEQYF.

This chain joins TRBV28 and TRBJ2-7; TRBD1 aligns across 7 bases. Germline CDR1 and CDR2: MDHEN and SYDVKM. The CDR3 runs to 14 residues. V lost 4 bases, J lost 7 bases, and 10 bases stayed unmatched. CDR3 in DNA: TGTGCCAGCAGTTCAAGACAGGGTGGGAGTGAGCAGTACTTC. This translates into CASSSRQGGSEQYF. Full variable domain (outside the CDR3, taken from reference TRBV28 and TRBJ2-7): DVKVTQSSRYLVKRTGEKVFLECVQDMDHENMFWYRQDPGLGLRLIYFSYDVKMKEKGDIPEGYSVSREKKERFSLILESASTNQTSMYLCASSSRQGGSEQYFGPGTRLTVT.